The 8 T cell receptor beta chains reported below all come from one sample, sequenced in a study of T-cell reconstitution after alpha-beta-depleted transplantation in children. Molecular barcoding with unique molecular identifiers was used for the TCRbeta library. One entry per CDR3 protein, called by TCRdb with MiXCR from the PCR reads. The table shows approximately 630,000 distinct CDR3 sequences, with about 12% occurring only once. The sequenced sample was PBMCs, obtained before TCRalphabeta/CD19-depleted stem cell transplant. The source is a girl aged 2-10 years with congenital amegakaryocytic thrombocytopenia, due to receive a stem cell transplant.

This clonotype was detected only a few times. The chain uses TRBV14 and TRBJ2-7; 9 bases map to TRBD2. This CDR3 is 14 amino acids long. Germline-derived CDR1 and CDR2 are SGHDN and FVKESK. V was clipped by 6 bases and J by 0 bases; unmatched bases: 3. The CDR3 DNA reads TGTGCCAGCAGATCTAGCGGGAACTCCTACGAGCAGTACTTC. Amino acid sequence: CASRSSGNSYEQYF.

This chain joins TRBV20-1 and TRBJ2-1, with 11 bases fitting TRBD2. The ends lost 6 bases at V and 2 bases at J; junction bases unmatched: 9. CDR1 DFQATT and CDR2 SNEGSKA come from the germline V gene (reference sequence). This CDR3 region has 16 residues. The CDR3 spells CSANRLAGRTYNEQFF. The DNA for the CDR3 is TGCAGTGCCAACCGACTAGCGGGACGTACCTACAATGAGCAGTTCTTC.

J is TRBJ1-1 and V is TRBV12-3 or TRBV12-4, with TRBD1 matching 7 bases. The CDR3 is 15 amino acids. The V and J ends lost 8 bases and 4 bases, in that order; junction bases with no gene match: 13. CDR3 loop: CASVGIKQGRTEAFF. The CDR3 DNA reads TGTGCCAGCGTGGGGATTAAACAGGGGCGCACTGAAGCTTTCTTT.

The sample holds many counts of this clonotype. The chain couples TRBV10-3 to TRBJ1-5; TRBD1 matches 7 bases. There are 17 residues in the CDR3. After removal of 0 bases from V and 0 bases from J, the junction contained 5 bases not matched to a gene. Germline V gene data show CDR1 as ENHRY and CDR2 as SYGVKD. Written as DNA, the CDR3 is TGTGCCATCAGTGAGTCAGGGACAGATAATAGCAATCAGCCCCAGCATTTT. As protein: CAISESGTDNSNQPQHF.

This clonotype occurred a few times. The V call is TRBV5-1, the J call TRBJ2-5, with 8 positions matching TRBD1. This CDR3 has 15 residues. J lost 3 bases, V lost 0 bases, and 4 bases had no gene match. The germline V gene has CDR1 SGHRS and CDR2 YFSETQ. CDR3 nucleotide sequence: TGCGCCAGCAGCTTGGGGACAGGGAAAAAAGAGACCCAGTACTTC. Translating gives CASSLGTGKKETQYF.

The V call is TRBV2, the J call TRBJ2-2, with 7 bases lining up with TRBD1. The V gene end was trimmed by 0 bases and the J gene end by 4 bases; junction bases not matched to a gene: 5. The CDR3 extends over 16 amino acids. Germline V CDR1 and CDR2: SNHLY, FYNNEI. CDR3 protein: CASSEASDRFTGELFF. The CDR3 DNA sequence: TGTGCCAGCAGTGAAGCATCGGACAGGTTCACCGGGGAGCTGTTTTTT. The full variable domain, with the rest looked up from reference TRBV2 and TRBJ2-2, is EPEVTQTPSHQVTQMGQEVILRCVPISNHLYFYWYRQILGQKVEFLVSFYNNEISEKSEIFDDQFSVERPDGSNFTLKIRSTKLEDSAMYFCASSEASDRFTGELFFGEGSRLTVL.

In this sample, this clonotype turned up a few times. The J gene is TRBJ2-5, the V gene TRBV29-1; D might be TRBD1 (7 bases). This CDR3 comprises 12 residues. The ends were cut back, 6 bases at V and 6 bases at J, with 14 bases in the middle. The germline CDR1 and CDR2 sequences are SQVTM and ANQGSEA. The CDR3 reads CSVEQGGKTQYF. CDR3 nucleotides: TGCAGCGTGGAGCAGGGGGGCAAGACCCAGTACTTC. The full variable domain, its missing parts supplied by reference TRBV29-1 and TRBJ2-5, is SAVISQKPSRDICQRGTSLTIQCQVDSQVTMMFWYRQQPGQSLTLIATANQGSEATYESGFVIDKFPISRPNLTFSTLTVSNMSPEDSSIYLCSVEQGGKTQYFGPGTRLLVL.

This clonotype was recorded at least ten times. The chain is built from TRBV12-3 or TRBV12-4 and TRBJ1-2, with unresolved D. This CDR3 has 13 residues. V lost 3 bases, J lost 3 bases, and 8 bases lay in between. CDR3 coding DNA: TGTGCCAGCAGTTTCGGTGCTGACTATGGCTACACCTTC. This codes for CASSFGADYGYTF.